This passage covers 32 T cell receptor beta chains from one sample sequenced in a study of human T cells and chemical hapten exposure. TCRdb reprocessed the RACE reads with MiXCR, giving one entry per CDR3 protein. Of 130,000 or so distinct CDR3 sequences in the sample, around 11% were seen once. Documented time point: patch test 3, about 24 weeks after DPC sensitization. Treatment in this sample: therapeutic diphenylcyclopropenone sensitization with weekly scalp DPC. This specimen consisted of whole blood, obtained in connection with sensitization to the hapten diphenylcyclopropenone (DPC). All receptors derive from a woman aged 50 to 65 with alopecia areata. Some clones in this sample may be carry-over from other donors' samples.

This clonotype was seen at least ten times. The chain carries TRBV9 and TRBJ1-5, with a possible D match to TRBD1 (6 bases). Per germline, CDR1 SGDLS and CDR2 YYNGEE. CDR3 length equals 15 residues. With 3 bases removed from V and 3 bases from J, the gap between germline ends came to 13 bases. The CDR3 region has the DNA TGTGCCAGCAGCGCAGGGGAATTGGACAATCAGCCCCAGCATTTT. It specifies CASSAGELDNQPQHF.

The chain employs TRBV11-2 and TRBJ2-4; perhaps TRBD2 as D (6 bases). CDR1 and CDR2 (germline): SGHAT, FQNNGV. The length of the CDR3 is 15 residues. V was cut by 4 bases and J by 5 bases, with 15 bases left in between. The CDR3 spells CASSSRLDYQNIQYF. The CDR3, as DNA: TGTGCCAGCAGCTCCCGACTGGACTACCAAAACATTCAGTACTTC.

In this sample, this clonotype turned up many times. This sequence joins TRBV30 and TRBJ2-7; no definite D call. V was pared by 0 bases and J by 2 bases, with 8 bases between. The CDR3 consists of 13 residues. Germline V gene lookup returns CDR1 GTSNPN and CDR2 SVGIG (reference sequence). CDR3 nucleotides: TGTGCCTGGAGTGTACAAGGGCCCTACGAGCAGTACTTC. Its protein product is CAWSVQGPYEQYF.

This clonotype was recorded many times. The J gene is TRBJ2-7, the V gene TRBV29-1; the D gene is possibly TRBD1 (5 bases). V lost 7 bases and J lost 4, with 20 bases in between. The germline CDR1 and CDR2 sequences are SQVTM and ANQGSEA. The CDR3 extends over 14 amino acids. The CDR3, as DNA: TGCAGCGCAGCCAGCCAGGGTAGGGGTTACGAGCAGTACTTC. Translating it yields CSAASQGRGYEQYF.

The V call is TRBV3-1, the J call TRBJ2-5, with D perhaps matching TRBD2 (6 bases). The germline gives CDR1 LGHDT, CDR2 YNNKEL (reference sequence). The CDR3 contains 15 residues. V was shortened by 4 bases and J by 2 bases, with 14 bases between the two germline ends. The CDR3 reads CASSRWRAPQETQYF. The CDR3 region has the DNA TGTGCCAGCAGCCGGTGGAGGGCCCCACAAGAGACCCAGTACTTC.

This clonotype has more than one count but fewer than ten. V and J are TRBV30 and TRBJ2-1; D possibly uses TRBD1 or TRBD2 (6 bases each). From germline, CDR1 is GTSNPN and CDR2 SVGIG (reference sequence). This CDR3 is built from 13 residues. V was clipped by 6 bases and J by 0 bases, with 9 bases between them. The CDR3: CACGGPSYNEQFF. The CDR3 region has the DNA TGTGCCTGCGGGGGCCCCTCCTACAATGAGCAGTTCTTC.

A few counts support this clonotype. The CDR3 coding sequence is TGTGCCAGCACCTGGGGGAGCGAGCAGTACTTC. Encoded protein: CASTWGSEQYF. The V and J genes are TRBV6-1 and TRBJ2-7; possibly TRBD1 or TRBD2 for D (5 bases each). Deletions cut 7 bases from V and 6 bases from J, with 10 bases between. Germline V CDR1 and CDR2: MNHNS, SASEGT. This CDR3 comprises 11 residues.

This clonotype appeared a few times. The chain recombines TRBV9 with TRBJ2-5; no firm D call. The CDR3 runs 13 residues. V was clipped by 4 bases and J by 2 bases, with 9 bases between them. Germline V CDR1 and CDR2: SGDLS, YYNGEE. The CDR3 loop is CASSTRFQETQYF. In DNA form, the CDR3 reads TGTGCCAGCAGCACGAGGTTTCAAGAGACCCAGTACTTC.

This clonotype came up many times. The V gene is TRBV9, the J gene TRBJ2-5; D perhaps matches TRBD2 (6 bases). V lost 0 bases, J lost 0 bases, and 12 bases lay in between. The CDR3 contains 16 residues. Germline CDR1 and CDR2: SGDLS and YYNGEE. CDR3 nucleotide sequence: TGTGCCAGCAGCGTAGAGGGACTTCCCGACCAAGAGACCCAGTACTTC. The encoded protein is CASSVEGLPDQETQYF.

The gene calls are TRBV7-2 and TRBJ1-6; TRBD1 aligns across 8 bases. The CDR3 sequence is 16 residues long. In germline, CDR1 is SGHTA, CDR2 FQGNSA. V dropped 3 bases and J dropped 5; count of bases not matched to a gene: 6. The CDR3 coding sequence is TGTGCCAGCAGCTTTGGGACAGGACGGAATAATTCACCCCTCCACTTT. Protein sequence: CASSFGTGRNNSPLHF.

This clonotype was counted between two and nine times. The CDR3 protein is CAINSAGADTQYF. DNA for the CDR3: TGTGCCATCAACTCGGCTGGCGCAGATACGCAGTATTTT. The V call is TRBV6-6, the J call TRBJ2-3; D not certain. This CDR3 is built from 13 residues. Germline loops: CDR1 MNHNY, CDR2 SVGAGI (reference sequence). Trimming cost V 10 bases and J 4 bases, with 15 bases left between them.

This clonotype has a handful of counts. V is TRBV27 and J is TRBJ1-1; D remains ambiguous. The V end was cut by 11 bases, the J end by 7 bases, with 20 bases between. Germline assignment: CDR1 MNHEY and CDR2 SMNVEV (reference sequence). This CDR3 contains 13 residues. This chain's CDR3 is CAVHPGLRNEAFF. DNA of the CDR3: TGTGCCGTACACCCCGGGCTAAGAAATGAAGCTTTCTTT.

This clonotype was seen more than once but under ten times. The chain uses TRBV20-1 and TRBJ2-5; tentative D call: TRBD2 (5 bases). The germline CDR1 and CDR2 sequences are DFQATT and SNEGSKA (reference sequence). The CDR3 totals 15 residues. V lost 1 base and J lost 2, with 14 bases in between. The CDR3 region has the DNA TGCAGTGCTAGAGTCGGGAATCTGCGACAAGAGACCCAGTACTTC. This codes for CSARVGNLRQETQYF.

CDR3 in amino acids: CASSERTGDGYTF. CDR3 sequence (DNA): TGTGCCAGCAGTGAGAGGACAGGGGATGGCTACACCTTC. The chain carries TRBV2 and TRBJ1-2; TRBD1 matches 9 bases. This CDR3 comprises 13 residues. Germline V gene data show CDR1 as SNHLY and CDR2 as FYNNEI. V lost 3 bases to trimming and J lost 6 bases; unmatched junction nucleotides: 2.

The rearrangement links TRBV29-1 to TRBJ2-2, with no clear D. CDR3 length: 15 amino acids. Germline V lookup: CDR1 SQVTM, CDR2 ANQGSEA. V was clipped by 0 bases and J by 1 base, with 9 bases between them. The CDR3 DNA is TGCAGCGTTGAAGATAAACGGAGGAACACCGGGGAGCTGTTTTTT. It specifies CSVEDKRRNTGELFF.

Many counts were recorded for this clonotype. V gene TRBV21-1 combines with J gene TRBJ2-3; no DNA check was done on the table's D call, TRBD1. TRBV21-1 corresponds to a pseudogene. The length of the CDR3 is 14 residues. The CDR3 nucleotides are TGTGCCAGCAGCAAGAAGCCCCACACAGATACGCAGTATTTT. Protein: CASSKKPHTDTQYF.

This rearrangement joins TRBV5-1 to TRBJ1-5, with D perhaps TRBD1 (6 bases). The CDR3 runs 15 residues. The germline V gene has CDR1 SGHRS and CDR2 YFSETQ. Trimming removed 0 bases from V and 0 bases from J, with 7 bases in between. CDR3 sequence reads: CASSLAGDSNQPQHF. CDR3 sequence (DNA): TGCGCCAGCAGCTTGGCAGGGGATAGCAATCAGCCCCAGCATTTT.

The genes are TRBV6-2 or TRBV6-3 and TRBJ2-7; possibly TRBD2 for D (7 bases). The germline V and J ends were trimmed by 1 base and 2 bases, with 12 bases remaining between them. This CDR3 is 15 amino acids long. From germline, CDR1 is MNHEY and CDR2 SVGEGT. CDR3 loop: CASSYWGGATYEQYF. CDR3 DNA: TGTGCCAGCAGTTACTGGGGGGGGGCCACCTACGAGCAGTACTTC.

This clonotype appeared a few times. The chain couples TRBV9 to TRBJ1-2, with 8 bases lining up with TRBD1. The CDR3 covers 15 residues. Losses at the gene ends were 2 bases for V and 8 bases for J; bases not matched to a gene: 11. Germline V gives CDR1 SGDLS, CDR2 YYNGEE. As DNA, the CDR3 is TGTGCCAGCAGCGTCCAGGACAGGGAAAGTGAGGGCTACACCTTC. It specifies CASSVQDRESEGYTF.

The chain links TRBV27 to TRBJ2-4, with D maybe TRBD1 (5 bases). V was shortened by 2 bases and J by 5 bases, with 13 bases between the two germline ends. In germline, CDR1 is MNHEY, CDR2 SMNVEV (reference sequence). CDR3 length: 15 amino acids. The CDR3 DNA sequence: TGTGCCAGCAGTTTAGGGGCCTCTTGGGAAAACATTCAGTACTTC. This encodes CASSLGASWENIQYF.

V usage is TRBV29-1 and J usage is TRBJ2-2; D gene unclear. Per germline, CDR1 SQVTM and CDR2 ANQGSEA. This CDR3 is 12 amino acids long. Deletions cut 2 bases from V and 5 bases from J, with 6 bases between. CDR3 sequence (DNA): TGCAGCGTTGAAAGGGAAACCGGGGAGCTGTTTTTT. Protein sequence: CSVERETGELFF.

The rearrangement uses TRBV24-1 and TRBJ2-2; TRBD2 matches 10 bases. V shed 4 bases and J 4 bases; nucleotides not matched to a gene: 8. The germline CDR1 and CDR2 sequences are KGHDR and SFDVKD. The CDR3 extends over 17 amino acids. CDR3 DNA sequence: TGTGCCACCAGTGACCCTACTCTAGCGGGAGTCACCGGGGAGCTGTTTTTT. It encodes CATSDPTLAGVTGELFF.

This clonotype was observed many times. The chain carries TRBV7-6 and TRBJ2-1; TRBD2 matches 8 bases. CDR1 is SGHVS, CDR2 FNYEAQ, per germline. CDR3 size: 17 residues. The J segment lost 4 bases and the V segment lost 2 bases, leaving 10 bases of the junction unmatched. The CDR3 DNA is TGTGCCAGCAGCTTAATGGTGGGACGGGGGGGATACAATGAGCAGTTCTTC. This sequence encodes CASSLMVGRGGYNEQFF. Drawing the rest from reference TRBV7-6 and TRBJ2-1, the complete variable domain is GAGVSQSPRYKVTKRGQDVALRCDPISGHVSLYWYRQALGQGPEFLTYFNYEAQQDKSGLPNDRFSAERPEGSISTLTIQRTEQRDSAMYRCASSLMVGRGGYNEQFFGPGTRLTVL.

This chain connects TRBV30 to TRBJ2-1, with D possibly being TRBD1 (6 bases). This CDR3 has 19 residues. Germline loops: CDR1 GTSNPN, CDR2 SVGIG (reference sequence). V was cut by 3 bases and J by 4 bases, with 28 bases left in between. The CDR3 DNA is TGTGCCTGGAGCCCCCCAAACAGGGATCAACAACCTGTATACAATGAGCAGTTCTTC. It is translated as CAWSPPNRDQQPVYNEQFF.

This clonotype turned up a few times. This chain uses TRBV20-1 with TRBJ1-4; D remains unclear. There are 14 residues in the CDR3. V was clipped by 3 bases and J by 0 bases, with 8 bases between them. Germline assignment: CDR1 DFQATT and CDR2 SNEGSKA (reference sequence). CDR3: CSASVDATNEKLFF. The CDR3 nucleotides read TGCAGTGCTAGTGTGGATGCAACTAATGAAAAACTGTTTTTT.

The sample holds a few counts of this clonotype. The rearrangement joins TRBV27 to TRBJ1-5; 8 bases are shared with TRBD1. The germline gives CDR1 MNHEY, CDR2 SMNVEV (reference sequence). This CDR3 contains 15 residues. Trimming cost V 5 bases and J 8 bases; bases outside gene matches: 11. As DNA, the CDR3 is TGTGCCAGCAGTAGCCGACAGGGGCCCTACGAGCCCCAGCATTTT. Encoded protein: CASSSRQGPYEPQHF.

This clonotype was detected many times. The V gene is TRBV24-1, the J gene TRBJ2-3, with 8 positions matching TRBD2. J gave up 0 bases and V 9 bases, and 13 bases lay outside the gene matches. The CDR3 spans 17 residues. Per the germline V gene, CDR1 is KGHDR and CDR2 is SFDVKD. For the CDR3, the DNA is TGTGCCACCGGCGGGGGGACTGAGGAGTTTAGCACAGATACGCAGTATTTT. Protein: CATGGGTEEFSTDTQYF.

The chain recombines TRBV4-3 with TRBJ2-1; 13 nucleotides align to TRBD2. This CDR3 is built from 16 residues. Looked up from germline, CDR1 is LGHNA and CDR2 is YSLEER. Trimming took 1 base from V and 9 from J; bases not matched to a gene: 6. The DNA of the CDR3 is TGCGCCAGCAGCCAAGGTGGACTAGCGGGAGATAGTGAGCAGTTCTTC. It encodes CASSQGGLAGDSEQFF.

This clonotype was observed a few times. The chain uses TRBV5-4 and TRBJ2-7; D possibly matches TRBD1 or TRBD2 (5 bases each). The CDR3 runs to 15 residues. Trimming removed 5 bases from V and 3 bases from J, with 18 bases in between. Germline-derived CDR1 and CDR2 are SGHNT and YYREEE (reference sequence). CDR3 sequence: CASSSLGDPNYEQYF. The DNA of the CDR3 is TGTGCCAGCAGTTCTTTGGGGGACCCCAACTACGAGCAGTACTTC.

This clonotype was picked up many times. The rearrangement links TRBV7-8 to TRBJ1-1; D remains ambiguous. From germline, CDR1 is SGHVS and CDR2 FQNEAQ. The CDR3 contains 12 residues. V lost 1 base and J 5 bases, leaving 5 bases between the germline ends. CDR3 coding DNA: TGTGCCAGCAGCTTAGGGCGGACTGAAGCTTTCTTT. Translation: CASSLGRTEAFF.

This clonotype was detected many times. The chain joins TRBV10-3 to TRBJ2-7; a possible D gene is TRBD2 (5 bases). CDR3 size: 12 residues. Trimming took off 6 bases at V and 0 bases at J, with 6 bases between the two ends. The germline V gene has CDR1 ENHRY and CDR2 SYGVKD. This CDR3 is CAIRGSSYEQYF. The CDR3 DNA sequence: TGTGCCATCAGGGGGAGCTCCTACGAGCAGTACTTC.

This clonotype was counted between two and nine times. The CDR3 here is CASSPETGWDYGYTF. CDR3 bases: TGTGCCAGCAGCCCTGAGACAGGATGGGACTATGGCTACACCTTC. The chain uses TRBV14 and TRBJ1-2, with a weak D call TRBD1 (6 bases). The CDR3 is 15 amino acids. Germline CDR1 SGHDN, CDR2 FVKESK. Trimming took 4 bases from V and 3 from J, leaving 15 bases between them.